A single T cell receptor beta chain is shown here with its context. Its antigen is still unknown. The sample originates from a study of cytotoxic CD8 clonotypes in ibrutinib-treated CLL. Study at large: The patients, about a dozen relapsed/refractory and 15 treatment-naive, included about 18 who were IGHV unmutated. The response samples were taken once patients had been treated for a median of about 12 months, range 6 to 36. General study points: Clonality increased at ibrutinib response, then returned toward baseline at progression. Baseline clonality exceeded age-matched healthy donors and tracked circulating CD8+ T-cell counts.

The method was immunoSEQ multiplex PCR; TCRdb's version includes in-frame clones alone and lacks a portion of them. Of approximately 190,000 clones in the sample, 75% to 80% were seen once. Germline assignment: CDR1 MNHEY and CDR2 SMNVEV (reference sequence). Trimming removed 5 bases at V and 0 bases at J, with 16 bases between. CDR3 length equals 16 residues. The clonotype originates from a human donor with chronic lymphocytic leukemia. The starting material was PBMCs, obtained after 12 months of ibrutinib treatment. This chain joins TRBV27 and TRBJ1-1; D is unresolved. DNA for the CDR3: TGTGCCAGCAGTCCCCAAGGGCAGGCCTTGAACACTGAAGCTTTCTTT. Translation: CASSPQGQALNTEAFF.